This T cell receptor beta chain was identified during a study of T cells in Graves' hyperthyroidism and ophthalmopathy. Across the whole study: Peripheral blood was drawn at first diagnosis, prior to all treatment.

This clonotype was seen at least ten times. The antigen is unknown. Regions amplified from RNA transcripts were the TCR beta CDR3 regions. The study used the HTBI primer set for a first-round RT-PCR of the TCR CDR3. TCRdb processed the multiplex PCR reads anew with MiXCR; each CDR3 protein has one entry. Among about 250,000 distinct CDR3 sequences, nearly 15% were seen once, and the ten largest hold over 25%. Study findings and constraints: Separation of ophthalmopathy from stable hyperthyroidism was achieved by a 13 V-J model.

Germline CDR1 is SQVTM and CDR2 is ANQGSEA. V gave up 4 bases and J gave up 1 base, with 10 bases separating them. This CDR3 spans 13 amino acids. The sample was blood. The TCR was taken from a woman aged 50 to 60 with Graves' hyperthyroidism that later progressed to Graves' ophthalmopathy. This chain connects TRBV29-1 to TRBJ1-2; D uncertain. CDR3 sequence (DNA): TGCAGCGTTGGCGGAGGTTATAACTATGGCTACACCTTC. Translation gives CSVGGGYNYGYTF.